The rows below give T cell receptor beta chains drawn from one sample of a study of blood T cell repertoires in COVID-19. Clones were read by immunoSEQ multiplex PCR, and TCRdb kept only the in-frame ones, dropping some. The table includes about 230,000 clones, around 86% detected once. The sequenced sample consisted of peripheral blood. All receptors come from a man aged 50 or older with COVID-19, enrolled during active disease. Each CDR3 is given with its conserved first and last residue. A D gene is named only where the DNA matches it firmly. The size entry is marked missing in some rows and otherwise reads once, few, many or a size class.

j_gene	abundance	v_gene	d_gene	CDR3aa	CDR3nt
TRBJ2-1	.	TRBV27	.	CASSYEVSSYNEQFF	TGTGCCAGCAGTTACGAGGTGAGCTCCTACAATGAGCAGTTCTTC
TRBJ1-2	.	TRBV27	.	CASSLSWLSVGYTF	TGTGCCAGCAGTTTATCATGGCTCTCAGTTGGCTACACCTTC
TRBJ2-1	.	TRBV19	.	CASSVAYNEQFF	TGTGCCAGTAGTGTCGCCTACAATGAGCAGTTCTTC
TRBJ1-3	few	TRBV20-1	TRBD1	CSASRDRRNSGNTIYF	TGCAGTGCTAGTCGGGACAGAAGGAACTCTGGAAACACCATATATTTT
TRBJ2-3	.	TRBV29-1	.	CSVAMTADTQYF	TGCAGCGTTGCCATGACAGCCGATACGCAGTATTTT
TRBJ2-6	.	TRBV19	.	CASCQGNSGANVLTF	TGTGCCAGTTGTCAGGGAAACTCTGGGGCCAACGTCCTGACTTTC
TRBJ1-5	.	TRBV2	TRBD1	CASKRQGGNQPQHF	TGTGCCAGCAAACGACAGGGGGGCAATCAGCCCCAGCATTTT
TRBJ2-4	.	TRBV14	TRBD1	CASSPIQGAGDIQYF	TGTGCCAGCAGCCCAATTCAGGGGGCTGGAGACATTCAGTACTTC
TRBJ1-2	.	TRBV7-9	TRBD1	CASSPGTGAGYGYTF	TGTGCCAGCAGCCCAGGGACAGGGGCCGGCTATGGCTACACCTTC
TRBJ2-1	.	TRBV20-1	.	CSAKLIDEQFF	TGCAGTGCTAAGCTAATCGATGAGCAGTTCTTC
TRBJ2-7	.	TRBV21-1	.	CASTGVESYEQYF	TGTGCCAGCACGGGGGTAGAGTCCTACGAGCAGTACTTC
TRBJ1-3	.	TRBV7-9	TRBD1	CASSAPGTGGVVNTIYF	TGTGCCAGCAGCGCACCCGGGACAGGGGGCGTCGTAAACACCATATATTTT
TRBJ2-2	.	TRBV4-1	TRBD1	CASSQDDRVQSLSPGELFF	TGCGCCAGCAGCCAGGACGACAGGGTCCAATCACTAAGTCCCGGGGAGCTGTTTTTT
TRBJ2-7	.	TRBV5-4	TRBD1	CASSSGQGDEQYF	TGTGCCAGCAGCTCGGGACAGGGCGACGAGCAGTACTTC
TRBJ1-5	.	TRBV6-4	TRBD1	CASTLGQGPFSSNQPQHF	TGTGCCAGCACCCTCGGACAGGGGCCCTTTTCTAGCAATCAGCCCCAGCATTTT
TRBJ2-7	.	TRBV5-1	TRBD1	CASSSQGYEQYF	TGCGCCAGCAGCTCACAGGGGTACGAGCAGTACTTC
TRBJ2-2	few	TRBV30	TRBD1	CAWEPGTGTGELFF	TGTGCCTGGGAGCCCGGGACAGGGACGGGGGAGCTGTTTTTT
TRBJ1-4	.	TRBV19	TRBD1	CASSLGTGSEKLFF	TGTGCCAGTAGTCTGGGGACAGGGAGTGAAAAACTGTTTTTT
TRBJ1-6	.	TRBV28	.	CASLLVGGGNSPLHF	TGTGCCAGCCTATTAGTAGGGGGGGGAAATTCACCCCTCCACTTT
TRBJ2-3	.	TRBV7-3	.	CASSSNTDTQYF	TGTGCCAGCAGCTCTAACACAGATACGCAGTATTTT
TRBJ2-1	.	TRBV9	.	CASSAQRDFTITYNEQFF	TGTGCCAGCAGCGCACAACGGGACTTTACCATTACCTACAATGAGCAGTTCTTC
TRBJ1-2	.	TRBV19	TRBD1	CASSPTGDYGYTF	TGTGCCAGTAGTCCGACAGGGGACTATGGCTACACCTTC
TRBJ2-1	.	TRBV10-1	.	CASSETASGSGYNEQFF	TGCGCCAGCAGTGAGACCGCATCAGGGTCAGGGTACAATGAGCAGTTCTTC
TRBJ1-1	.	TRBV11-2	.	CASSSGTAGTEAFF	TGTGCCAGCAGCTCGGGGACCGCGGGGACTGAAGCTTTCTTT
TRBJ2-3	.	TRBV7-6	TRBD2	CASSTGLAGGTDTQYF	TGTGCCAGCAGCACGGGACTAGCGGGGGGCACAGATACGCAGTATTTT
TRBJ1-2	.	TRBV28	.	CASSTGIAYGYTF	TGTGCCAGCAGTACAGGGATTGCCTATGGCTACACCTTC
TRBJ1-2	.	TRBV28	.	CASSSVRVDYTF	TGTGCCAGCAGTTCGGTCAGGGTGGACTACACCTTC
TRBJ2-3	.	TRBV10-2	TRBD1	CASGGQGTDTQYF	TGCGCCAGCGGGGGACAGGGAACAGATACGCAGTATTTT
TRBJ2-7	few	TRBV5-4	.	CASSLEVVGTSYEQYF	TGTGCCAGCAGCTTGGAAGTGGTTGGGACTTCTTACGAGCAGTACTTC
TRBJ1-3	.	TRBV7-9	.	CASSSASGNTIYF	TGTGCCAGCTCGTCGGCATCAGGAAACACCATATATTTT
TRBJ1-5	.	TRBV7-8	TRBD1	CASSFEQGALSNQPQHF	TGTGCCAGCAGCTTCGAACAGGGGGCCCTTAGCAATCAGCCCCAGCATTTT
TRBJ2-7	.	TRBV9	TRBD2	CASSAELAGVEEQYF	TGTGCCAGCAGCGCCGAACTAGCGGGAGTAGAAGAGCAGTACTTC
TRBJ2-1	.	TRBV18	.	CASSPISAGSYNEQFF	TGTGCCAGCTCACCAATATCGGCAGGCTCCTACAATGAGCAGTTCTTC
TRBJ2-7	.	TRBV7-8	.	CASRRRGGTYEQYF	TGTGCCAGCCGACGGCGGGGCGGAACCTACGAGCAGTACTTC
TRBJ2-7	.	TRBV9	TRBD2	CASSPEIREGYEQYF	TGTGCCAGCAGCCCCGAGATACGGGAGGGCTACGAGCAGTACTTC
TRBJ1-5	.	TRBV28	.	CASSPAGGSQPQHF	TGTGCCAGCAGTCCGGCGGGGGGCAGTCAGCCCCAGCATTTT
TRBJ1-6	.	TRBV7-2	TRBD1	CASSSPGQVYNSPLHF	TGTGCCAGCAGCTCGCCGGGACAGGTCTATAATTCACCCCTCCACTTT
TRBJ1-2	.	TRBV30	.	CAWRALWTDANYGYTF	TGTGCCTGGAGGGCCCTTTGGACAGACGCTAACTATGGCTACACCTTC
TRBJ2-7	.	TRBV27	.	CASSNGVIYEQYF	TGTGCCAGCAGCAACGGAGTGATCTACGAGCAGTACTTC
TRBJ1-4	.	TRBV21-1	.	CASSKAQGEGTNEKLFF	TGTGCCAGCAGCAAAGCACAGGGCGAGGGAACTAATGAAAAACTGTTTTTT
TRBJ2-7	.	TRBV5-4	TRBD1	CASSLPGGTGAHEQYF	TGTGCCAGCAGCTTGCCTGGAGGGACAGGGGCCCACGAGCAGTACTTC
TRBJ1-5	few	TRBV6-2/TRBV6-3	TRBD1	CASSSSGTGNPRQYSNQPQHF	TGTGCCAGCAGTTCGTCCGGGACAGGGAACCCACGCCAATATAGCAATCAGCCCCAGCATTTT
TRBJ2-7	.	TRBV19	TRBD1	CASSNGQGSSYEQYF	TGTGCCAGTAGTAACGGACAGGGGAGCTCCTACGAGCAGTACTTC
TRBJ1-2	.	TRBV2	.	CASSESNDLQVNFGYTF	TGTGCCAGCAGTGAATCTAACGACCTTCAGGTCAATTTTGGCTACACCTTC
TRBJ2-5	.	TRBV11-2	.	CASSLALTLQETQYF	TGTGCCAGCAGCTTAGCCCTCACTCTCCAAGAGACCCAGTACTTC
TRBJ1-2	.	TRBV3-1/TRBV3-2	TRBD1	CASSPGQGIGYTF	TGTGCCAGCAGCCCGGGACAGGGGATCGGCTACACCTTC
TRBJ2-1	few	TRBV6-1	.	CASSEPGSSYNEQFF	TGTGCCAGCAGTGAGCCGGGGAGTTCCTACAATGAGCAGTTCTTC
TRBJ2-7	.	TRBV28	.	CASSLQGYEQYF	TGTGCCAGCAGTCTCCAGGGATACGAGCAGTACTTC
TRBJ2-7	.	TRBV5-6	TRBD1	CASGRQGYYEQYF	TGTGCCAGCGGAAGACAGGGGTACTACGAGCAGTACTTC
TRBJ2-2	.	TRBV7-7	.	CASSSSTGELFF	TGTGCTAGCAGCTCGTCCACCGGGGAGCTGTTTTTT
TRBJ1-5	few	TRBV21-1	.	CASSPRGYRPQHF	TGTGCCAGCAGCCCCAGGGGGTATCGGCCCCAGCATTTT
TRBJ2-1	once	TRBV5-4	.	CASSPSGTTYNEQFF	TGTGCCAGCAGCCCCTCTGGCACTACCTACAATGAGCAGTTCTTC
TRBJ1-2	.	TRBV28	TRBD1	CASNPQGTLGYTF	TGTGCCAGCAACCCACAGGGGACCCTAGGCTACACCTTC
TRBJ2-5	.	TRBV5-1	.	CASSLESRAIETQYF	TGCGCCAGCAGCTTGGAAAGCCGTGCCATCGAGACCCAGTACTTC